This T cell receptor (beta chain) was sequenced for a study of response to subunit inactivated influenza vaccine. TCRdb independently ran MiXCR on the RT-PCR reads; one entry per CDR3 protein. This sample yields 490,000 or so distinct CDR3 sequences, of which 7.5% to 8.5% are seen a single time; over 10% belongs to the top ten. This clonotype was seen only a few times. The CDR3 totals 15 residues. V lost 4 bases and J lost 0; bases outside the gene matches: 6. Germline CDR1 is SGDLS and CDR2 is YYNGEE. V usage is TRBV9 and J usage is TRBJ1-1; 7 bases match TRBD1. The receptor comes from a man between 50 and 75 years old who received an inactivated influenza vaccine. Here the sequenced sample was PBMCs from blood, taken less than 30 months after vaccination. CDR3 bases: TGTGCCAGCAGCCAACAGGGGCGGATGAACACTGAAGCTTTCTTT. It translates to CASSQQGRMNTEAFF.